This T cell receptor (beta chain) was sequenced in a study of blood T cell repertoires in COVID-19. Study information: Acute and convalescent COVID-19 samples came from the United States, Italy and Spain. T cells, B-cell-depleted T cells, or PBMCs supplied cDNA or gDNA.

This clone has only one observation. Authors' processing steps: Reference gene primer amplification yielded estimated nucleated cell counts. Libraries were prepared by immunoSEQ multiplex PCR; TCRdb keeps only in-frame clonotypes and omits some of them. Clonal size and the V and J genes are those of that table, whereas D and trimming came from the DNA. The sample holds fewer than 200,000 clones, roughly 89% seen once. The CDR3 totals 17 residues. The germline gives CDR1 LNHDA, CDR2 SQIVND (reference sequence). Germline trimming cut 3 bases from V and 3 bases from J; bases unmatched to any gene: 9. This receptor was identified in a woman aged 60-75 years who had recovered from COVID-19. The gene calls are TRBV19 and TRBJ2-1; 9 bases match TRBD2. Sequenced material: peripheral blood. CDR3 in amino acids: CASSMISGGTIYNEQFF. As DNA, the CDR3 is TGTGCCAGTAGTATGATCAGCGGGGGGACTATCTACAATGAGCAGTTCTTC.